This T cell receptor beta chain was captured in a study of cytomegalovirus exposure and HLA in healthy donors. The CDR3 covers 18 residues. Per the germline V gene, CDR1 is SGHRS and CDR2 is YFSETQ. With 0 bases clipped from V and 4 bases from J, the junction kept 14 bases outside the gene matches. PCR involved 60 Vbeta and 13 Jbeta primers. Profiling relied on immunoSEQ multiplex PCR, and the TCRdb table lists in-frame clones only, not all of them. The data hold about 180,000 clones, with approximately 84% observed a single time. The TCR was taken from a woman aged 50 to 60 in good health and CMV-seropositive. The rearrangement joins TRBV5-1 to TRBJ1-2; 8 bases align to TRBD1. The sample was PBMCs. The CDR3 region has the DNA TGCGCCAGCAGCTTGGATTCGGACAGGGCTCAAATGGGCTATGGCTACACCTTC. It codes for CASSLDSDRAQMGYGYTF.